This T cell receptor beta chain was captured by sequencing in a study of blood T cells in healthy people across ages. Primed by a sample-barcoded 5' primer and a J-beta primer mix, a second PCR proceeded for about 7 to 12 cycles. One entry per CDR3 protein, called by TCRdb with MiXCR from the 5' RACE reads. This table has about 640,000 distinct CDR3 sequences, about 30% appearing once. Samples each had at least 6 micrograms of total RNA extracted. The CDR3 contains 15 residues. V was cut by 0 bases and J by 2 bases, with 13 bases left in between. Germline CDR1 reads DFQATT; CDR2 reads SNEGSKA (reference sequence).

The sample consisted of blood. The rearrangement links TRBV20-1 to TRBJ2-5, with D perhaps TRBD2 (5 bases). This clonotype was obtained from a woman of 80 years or more in good health. The CDR3 DNA sequence: TGCAGTGCTAGAGAGGGCGGTAGCGCGCAAGAGACCCAGTACTTC. Translating it yields CSAREGGSAQETQYF.